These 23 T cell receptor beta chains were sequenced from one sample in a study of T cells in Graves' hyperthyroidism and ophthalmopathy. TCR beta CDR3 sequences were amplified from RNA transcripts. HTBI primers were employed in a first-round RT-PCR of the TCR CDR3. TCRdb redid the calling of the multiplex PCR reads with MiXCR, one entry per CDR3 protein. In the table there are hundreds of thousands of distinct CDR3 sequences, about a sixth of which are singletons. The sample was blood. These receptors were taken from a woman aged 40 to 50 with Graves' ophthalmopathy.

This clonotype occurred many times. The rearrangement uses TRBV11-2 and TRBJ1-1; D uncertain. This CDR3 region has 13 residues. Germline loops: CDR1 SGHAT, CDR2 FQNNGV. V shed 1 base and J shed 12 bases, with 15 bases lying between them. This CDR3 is CASSLGRGDITFF. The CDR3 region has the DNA TGTGCCAGCAGCTTAGGGCGCGGGGATATAACTTTCTTT.

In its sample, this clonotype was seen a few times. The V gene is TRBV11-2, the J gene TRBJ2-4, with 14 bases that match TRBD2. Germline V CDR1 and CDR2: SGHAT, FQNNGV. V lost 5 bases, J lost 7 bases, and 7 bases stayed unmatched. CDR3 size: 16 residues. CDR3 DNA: TGTGCCAGCAGCCTCCCGGGACTAGCGGGAGTTAACATTCAGTACTTC. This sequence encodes CASSLPGLAGVNIQYF.

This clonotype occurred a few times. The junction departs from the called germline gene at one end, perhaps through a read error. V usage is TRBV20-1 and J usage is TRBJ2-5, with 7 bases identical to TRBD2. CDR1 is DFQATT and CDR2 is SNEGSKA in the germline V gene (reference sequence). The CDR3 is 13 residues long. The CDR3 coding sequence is TGCAGAGCTAGGCCCCGGGGGGAAGAGACCCAGTACTTC. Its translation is CRARPRGEETQYF.

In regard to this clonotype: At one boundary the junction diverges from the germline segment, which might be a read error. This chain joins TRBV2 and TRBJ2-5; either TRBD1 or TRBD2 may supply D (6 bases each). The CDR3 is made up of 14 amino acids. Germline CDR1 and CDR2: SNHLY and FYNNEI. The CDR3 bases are TGTGCCGGCAGTGGTAGGGGGGCGGGAGAGACCCAGTACTTC. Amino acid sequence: CAGSGRGAGETQYF.

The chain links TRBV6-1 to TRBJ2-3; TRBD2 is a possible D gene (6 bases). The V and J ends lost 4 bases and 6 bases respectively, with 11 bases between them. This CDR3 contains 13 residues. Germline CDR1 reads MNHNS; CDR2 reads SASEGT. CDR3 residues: CASSVQRGDTQYF. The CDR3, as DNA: TGTGCCAGCAGTGTCCAACGGGGGGATACGCAGTATTTT.

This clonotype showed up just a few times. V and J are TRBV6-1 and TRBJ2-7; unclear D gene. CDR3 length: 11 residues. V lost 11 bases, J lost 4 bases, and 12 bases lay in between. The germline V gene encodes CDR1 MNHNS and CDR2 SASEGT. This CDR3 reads CASSRPYEQYF. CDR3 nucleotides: TGTGCCTCGAGTCGCCCATACGAGCAGTACTTC.

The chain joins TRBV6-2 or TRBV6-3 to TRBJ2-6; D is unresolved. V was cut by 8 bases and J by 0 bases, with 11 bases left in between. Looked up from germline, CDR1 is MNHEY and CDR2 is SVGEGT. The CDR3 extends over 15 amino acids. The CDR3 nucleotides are TGTGCCAGCTCCGACGCCAGCTCTGGGGCCAACGTCCTGACTTTC. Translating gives CASSDASSGANVLTF.

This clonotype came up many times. CDR3 bases: TGTGCCAGTAACAACCCGGGGGACGGCGGCTACACCTTC. Its translation is CASNNPGDGGYTF. The genes are TRBV19 and TRBJ1-2; possible D gene TRBD1, 5 bases. From germline, CDR1 is LNHDA and CDR2 SQIVND (reference sequence). The CDR3 contains 13 residues. Trimming took 7 bases from V and 8 from J, leaving 17 bases between them.

Here the CDR3 DNA reads TGTGCCAGCAGTCCCGGGACTTCACCTTCAGATACGCAGTATTTT. Translating it yields CASSPGTSPSDTQYF. J is TRBJ2-3 and V is TRBV12-3 or TRBV12-4, with a tentative D call TRBD2 (6 bases). This CDR3 region has 15 residues. Trimming cost V 5 bases and J 4 bases, with 16 bases left between them.

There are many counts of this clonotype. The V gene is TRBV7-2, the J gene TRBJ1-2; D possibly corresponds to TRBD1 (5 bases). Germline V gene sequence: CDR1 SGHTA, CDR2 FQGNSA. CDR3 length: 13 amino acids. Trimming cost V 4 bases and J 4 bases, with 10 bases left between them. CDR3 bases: TGTGCCAGCAGCTCGCGACAGACCTATGGCTACACCTTC. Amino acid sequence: CASSSRQTYGYTF.

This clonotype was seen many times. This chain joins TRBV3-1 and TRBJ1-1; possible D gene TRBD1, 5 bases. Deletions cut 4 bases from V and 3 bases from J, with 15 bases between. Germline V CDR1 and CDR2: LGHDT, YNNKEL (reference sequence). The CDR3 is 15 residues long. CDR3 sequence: CASSLLQGGDTEAFF. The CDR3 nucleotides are TGTGCCAGCAGCCTCCTTCAAGGAGGGGACACTGAAGCTTTCTTT.

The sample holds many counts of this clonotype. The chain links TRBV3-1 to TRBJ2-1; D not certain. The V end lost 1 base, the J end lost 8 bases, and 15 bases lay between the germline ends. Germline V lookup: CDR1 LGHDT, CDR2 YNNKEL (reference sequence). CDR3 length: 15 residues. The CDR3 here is CASSQGNLQSYEQFF. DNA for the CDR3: TGTGCCAGCAGCCAAGGTAACCTTCAGAGCTATGAGCAGTTCTTC.

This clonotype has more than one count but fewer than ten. CDR3 residues: CASSLEFAGTNTGELFF. The CDR3 nucleotides read TGCGCCAGCAGCTTGGAATTTGCCGGAACCAACACCGGGGAGCTGTTTTTT. The rearrangement links TRBV5-1 to TRBJ2-2; no reliable D call. Trimming took off 0 bases at V and 2 bases at J, with 14 bases between the two ends. Germline V gene data show CDR1 as SGHRS and CDR2 as YFSETQ. The CDR3 extends over 17 amino acids.

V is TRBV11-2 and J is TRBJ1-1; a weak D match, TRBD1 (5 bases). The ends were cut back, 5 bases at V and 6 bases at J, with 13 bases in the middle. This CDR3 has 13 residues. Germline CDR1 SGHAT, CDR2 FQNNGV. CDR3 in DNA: TGTGCCAGCAGCCCGGGGGGAGGGTCTGAAGCTTTCTTT. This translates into CASSPGGGSEAFF.

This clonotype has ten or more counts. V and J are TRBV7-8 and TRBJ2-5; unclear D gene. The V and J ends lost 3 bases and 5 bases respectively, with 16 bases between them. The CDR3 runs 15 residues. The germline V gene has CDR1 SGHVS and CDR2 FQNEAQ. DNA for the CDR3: TGTGCCAGCAGCTTCCGAGGTCCCGAGGCGGAGACCCAGTACTTC. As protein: CASSFRGPEAETQYF.

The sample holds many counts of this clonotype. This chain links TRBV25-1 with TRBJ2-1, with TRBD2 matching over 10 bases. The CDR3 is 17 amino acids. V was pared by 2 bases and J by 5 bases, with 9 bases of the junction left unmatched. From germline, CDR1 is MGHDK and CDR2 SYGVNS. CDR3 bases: TGTGCCAGCAGTGAACCCGGGACTAGCGAGGGGGACAATGAGCAGTTCTTC. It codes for CASSEPGTSEGDNEQFF.

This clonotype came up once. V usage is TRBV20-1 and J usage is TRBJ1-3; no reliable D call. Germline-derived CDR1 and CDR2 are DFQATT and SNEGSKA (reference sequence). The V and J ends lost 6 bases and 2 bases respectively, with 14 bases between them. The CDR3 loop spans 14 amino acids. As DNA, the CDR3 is TGCAGTGCCCAGGTGTCGGCGGCTGGAAACACCATATATTTT. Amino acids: CSAQVSAAGNTIYF.

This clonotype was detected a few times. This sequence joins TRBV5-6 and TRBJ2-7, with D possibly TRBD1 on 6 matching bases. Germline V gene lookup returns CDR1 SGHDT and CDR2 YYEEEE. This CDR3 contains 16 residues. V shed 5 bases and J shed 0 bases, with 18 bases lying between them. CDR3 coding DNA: TGTGCCAGCAGACGGGGAGTAGTGGGGGCCTCCTACGAGCAGTACTTC. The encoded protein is CASRRGVVGASYEQYF.

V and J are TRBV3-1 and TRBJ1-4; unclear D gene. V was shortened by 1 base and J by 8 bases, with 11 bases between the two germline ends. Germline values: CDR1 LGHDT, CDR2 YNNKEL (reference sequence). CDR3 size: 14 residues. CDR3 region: CASSQVVGREKLFF. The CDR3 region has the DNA TGTGCCAGCAGCCAAGTGGTAGGGAGGGAAAAACTGTTTTTT.

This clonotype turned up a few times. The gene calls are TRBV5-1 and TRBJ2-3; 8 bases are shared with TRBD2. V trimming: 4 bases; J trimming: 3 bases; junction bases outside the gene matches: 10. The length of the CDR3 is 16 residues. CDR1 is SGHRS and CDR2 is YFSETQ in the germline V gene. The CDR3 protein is CASSMDLAGLTDTQYF. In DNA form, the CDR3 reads TGCGCCAGCAGCATGGATTTAGCGGGACTAACAGATACGCAGTATTTT. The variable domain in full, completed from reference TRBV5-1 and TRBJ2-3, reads KAGVTQTPRYLIKTRGQQVTLSCSPISGHRSVSWYQQTPGQGLQFLFEYFSETQRNKGNFPGRFSGRQFSNSRSEMNVSTLELGDSALYLCASSMDLAGLTDTQYFGPGTRLTVL.

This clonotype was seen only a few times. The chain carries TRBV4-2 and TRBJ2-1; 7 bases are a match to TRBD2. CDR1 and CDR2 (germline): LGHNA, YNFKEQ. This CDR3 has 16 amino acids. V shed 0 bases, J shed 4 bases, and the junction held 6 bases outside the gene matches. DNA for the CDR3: TGTGCCAGCAGCCAAGATTCCCGCGGGAGTTACAATGAGCAGTTCTTC. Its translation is CASSQDSRGSYNEQFF.

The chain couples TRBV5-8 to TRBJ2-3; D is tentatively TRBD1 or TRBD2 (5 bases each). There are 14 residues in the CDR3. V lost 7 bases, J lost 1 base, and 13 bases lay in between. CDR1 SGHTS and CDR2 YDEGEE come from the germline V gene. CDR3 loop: CASGGRDGTDTQYF. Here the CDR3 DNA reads TGTGCCAGCGGCGGCAGGGACGGCACAGATACGCAGTATTTT.

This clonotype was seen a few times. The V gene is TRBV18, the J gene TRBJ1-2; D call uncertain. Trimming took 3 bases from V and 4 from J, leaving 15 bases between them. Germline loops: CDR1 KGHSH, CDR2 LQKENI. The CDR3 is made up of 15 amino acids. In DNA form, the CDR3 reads TGTGCCAGCTCACCGAGTAGTGCGGGGAGCTATGGCTACACCTTC. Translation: CASSPSSAGSYGYTF.